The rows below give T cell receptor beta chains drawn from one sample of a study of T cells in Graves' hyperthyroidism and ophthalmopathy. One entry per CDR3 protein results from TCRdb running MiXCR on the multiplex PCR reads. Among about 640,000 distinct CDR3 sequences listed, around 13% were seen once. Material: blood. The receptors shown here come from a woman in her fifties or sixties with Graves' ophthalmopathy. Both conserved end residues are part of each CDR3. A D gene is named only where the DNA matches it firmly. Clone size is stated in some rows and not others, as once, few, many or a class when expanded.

DNA: TGCGCCAGCAGCCAAGATACCGGGGGGACGCAGTATTTT
CDR3: CASSQDTGGTQYF
size: .
D: TRBD2
V: TRBV4-3
J: TRBJ2-3

DNA: TGTGCCAGCAGTTTACGACAGGGAGGTCGTAAGAACTACAATGAGCAGTTCTTC
CDR3: CASSLRQGGRKNYNEQFF
size: many
D: .
V: TRBV12-3/TRBV12-4
J: TRBJ2-1

DNA: TGTGCCAGCAGGAGCGGGAGGGCCACCCACGAGCAGTACTTC
CDR3: CASRSGRATHEQYF
size: few
D: TRBD2
V: TRBV7-8
J: TRBJ2-7

DNA: TGTGCCAGCTCACCAGGGGCCGGTCCCCTCCACTTT
CDR3: CASSPGAGPLHF
size: many
D: .
V: TRBV18
J: TRBJ1-6

DNA: TGTGCCAGCAGCTTCCCTCCGCGGAGGCTACGGGGGGACGAGCAGTACTTC
CDR3: CASSFPPRRLRGDEQYF
size: many
D: TRBD2
V: TRBV7-9
J: TRBJ2-7

DNA: TGTGCCAGCAGCCTGTCAGGGGGGTATAGCAATCAGCCCCAGCATTTT
CDR3: CASSLSGGYSNQPQHF
size: many
D: TRBD1
V: TRBV7-2
J: TRBJ1-5

DNA: TGTGCCAGCAGCTTGCTGGTTTATGAGCAGTTCTTC
CDR3: CASSLLVYEQFF
size: many
D: .
V: TRBV5-8
J: TRBJ2-1

DNA: TGCAGCGTTGTAACGGTGCGGGGGCGTTCCTACAATGAGCAGTTCTTC
CDR3: CSVVTVRGRSYNEQFF
size: many
D: .
V: TRBV29-1
J: TRBJ2-1

DNA: TGTGCCAGTAGTACGCGGGAGTTCAGCGAGCAGTACTTC
CDR3: CASSTREFSEQYF
size: .
D: TRBD2
V: TRBV19
J: TRBJ2-7

DNA: TGTGCCAGCAGTCACAGAGGAGTTCTTAATGAAAAACTGTTTTTT
CDR3: CASSHRGVLNEKLFF
size: many
D: .
V: TRBV28
J: TRBJ1-4